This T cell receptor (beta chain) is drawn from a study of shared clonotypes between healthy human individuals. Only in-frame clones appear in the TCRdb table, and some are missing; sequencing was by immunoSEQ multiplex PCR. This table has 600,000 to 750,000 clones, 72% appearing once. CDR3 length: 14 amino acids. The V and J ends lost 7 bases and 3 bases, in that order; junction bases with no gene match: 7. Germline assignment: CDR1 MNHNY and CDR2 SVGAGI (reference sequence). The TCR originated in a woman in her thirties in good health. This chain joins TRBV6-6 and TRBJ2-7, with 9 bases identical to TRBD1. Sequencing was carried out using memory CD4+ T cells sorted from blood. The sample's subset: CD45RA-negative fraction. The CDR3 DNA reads TGTGCCAGCAATTTAACAGGGGGCTTCTACGAGCAGTACTTC. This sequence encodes CASNLTGGFYEQYF.